A selection of T cell receptor beta chains follows, all from one sample in a study of CD4 T cells in relation to SARS-CoV-2 and coronaviruses. The antigens these receptors bind are not known. TCRdb keeps only in-frame clones here, not all; method: immunoSEQ multiplex PCR. The top ten hold roughly 12% of the sample, which has 30,000 or so clones, about three quarters seen once. The sample comprised CD4+ T cells from PBMCs, cultured in vitro. The receptor set was obtained from a human donor in good health. Each CDR3 is given with its conserved first and last residue. Fields, in order: V gene, J gene, D gene, clone size, CDR3 protein, CDR3 DNA. A D gene is named only where the DNA matches it firmly. The size of a clone is reported for some rows only, either as once, few or many, or as a class for expanded clones.

v_gene: TRBV5-1
j_gene: TRBJ1-2
d_gene: TRBD1
abundance: -
CDR3aa: CASSLFGSDRANYGYTF
CDR3nt: TGCGCCAGCAGCTTGTTTGGATCGGACAGGGCTAACTATGGCTACACCTTC

v_gene: TRBV5-4
j_gene: TRBJ2-3
d_gene: TRBD2
abundance: -
CDR3aa: CASRYSGGSTDTQYF
CDR3nt: TGTGCCAGCAGATATAGCGGGGGGAGCACAGATACGCAGTATTTT

v_gene: TRBV12-5
j_gene: TRBJ2-1
d_gene: TRBD2
abundance: -
CDR3aa: CASGSPGGGLLNEQFF
CDR3nt: TGTGCTAGTGGTTCCCCGGGCGGGGGACTCCTAAATGAGCAGTTCTTC

v_gene: TRBV5-1
j_gene: TRBJ2-1
d_gene: -
abundance: -
CDR3aa: CASSLVGTQYNEQFF
CDR3nt: TGCGCCAGCAGCTTGGTCGGGACACAATACAATGAGCAGTTCTTC

v_gene: TRBV4-3
j_gene: TRBJ1-3
d_gene: -
abundance: -
CDR3aa: CASSQRQSSGNTIYF
CDR3nt: TGCGCCAGCAGCCAACGTCAGAGCTCTGGAAACACCATATATTTT

v_gene: TRBV4-3
j_gene: TRBJ2-7
d_gene: TRBD2
abundance: -
CDR3aa: CASSPGYGASGHSPFYEQYF
CDR3nt: TGCGCCAGCAGCCCCGGGTACGGGGCTAGCGGGCACTCCCCCTTCTACGAGCAGTACTTC

v_gene: TRBV30
j_gene: TRBJ1-2
d_gene: TRBD1
abundance: -
CDR3aa: CAWSRDRGRRGYTF
CDR3nt: TGTGCCTGGAGTCGGGACAGGGGAAGGCGCGGCTACACCTTC

v_gene: TRBV5-1
j_gene: TRBJ2-3
d_gene: -
abundance: -
CDR3aa: CASSPIGTDTQYF
CDR3nt: TGCGCCAGCAGCCCGATAGGCACAGATACGCAGTATTTT

v_gene: TRBV7-9
j_gene: TRBJ2-7
d_gene: -
abundance: few
CDR3aa: CASSSNAGSYEQYF
CDR3nt: TGTGCCAGCAGCTCGAACGCGGGATCCTACGAGCAGTACTTC

v_gene: TRBV25-1
j_gene: TRBJ2-2
d_gene: -
abundance: few
CDR3aa: CASSPRVANTGELFF
CDR3nt: TGTGCCAGCAGCCCACGCGTCGCGAACACCGGGGAGCTGTTTTTT

v_gene: TRBV27
j_gene: TRBJ1-1
d_gene: TRBD1
abundance: few
CDR3aa: CASSLQQGVTEAFF
CDR3nt: TGTGCCAGCAGTTTACAGCAGGGGGTAACTGAAGCTTTCTTT

v_gene: TRBV29-1
j_gene: TRBJ1-3
d_gene: -
abundance: -
CDR3aa: CSVEVNSSGNTIYF
CDR3nt: TGCAGCGTTGAAGTAAACAGCTCTGGAAACACCATATATTTT

v_gene: TRBV7-9
j_gene: TRBJ2-1
d_gene: TRBD1
abundance: few
CDR3aa: CASRRPGQTYNEQFF
CDR3nt: TGTGCCAGCAGAAGACCGGGACAGACGTACAATGAGCAGTTCTTC

v_gene: TRBV6-2/TRBV6-3
j_gene: TRBJ2-5
d_gene: TRBD2
abundance: -
CDR3aa: CASSRPGLAGGPETQYF
CDR3nt: TGTGCCAGCAGCCGTCCGGGACTAGCGGGGGGGCCAGAGACCCAGTACTTC